This TCR beta chain is drawn from a study of OX40 agonist ivuxolimab in advanced cancers. About the study as a whole: Ivuxolimab was a fully human IgG2 agonistic monoclonal antibody targeting the costimulatory receptor OX40 (CD134). The paper covers the monotherapy dose-escalation part of the phase I ivuxolimab trial, which included N of about 56 patients. Intravenous ivuxolimab was administered to patients every 2 weeks at six dose levels: 0.01, 0.1, 0.3, 1.5, 3 and 10 mg/kg. The purpose of peripheral TCRbeta sequencing was to test whether ivuxolimab changed TCR sequence diversity and led to clonal T-cell expansion. A male proportion of roughly 85% and a mean age of roughly 55 years, ranging from 23 to 79, were recorded for the dose-escalation cohort. Patients were allowed to have had prior anti-PD-1, anti-PD-L1 or anti-CTLA-4 therapy, and 30% to 40% of the dose-escalation patients had been treated with checkpoint inhibitors. Of the approximately 53 patients in dose escalation, 19 had hepatocellular carcinoma, some 15 had melanoma, 9 had renal cell carcinoma and 9 had head and neck cancer. Partial responses occurred in three dose-escalation patients: two with cutaneous melanoma and one with hepatocellular carcinoma.

What the authors observed across the whole study: At doses from 0.1 to 3.0 mg/kg, clonal expansion was seen in both CD4+ and CD8+ blood T cells between baseline and week 6. Low levels of normalized T-cell clonal expansion were also seen in some nonresponding patients. Which antigens the clonally expanded peripheral T cells were specific for was not determined. After ivuxolimab, expanded clones were on average more numerous among CD8+ T cells than among CD4+ T cells. In the 0.1-3.0 mg/kg groups, partial responders had among the lowest normalized peripheral clonal expansion, particularly in CD8+ T cells.

From its cysteine to its phenylalanine, the CDR3 spans 14 amino acids. Solely the CDR3 DNA is kept, with 42 bases framed from the first base. For CDR1 and CDR2, the germline V gene lists SQVTM and ANQGSEA. Patients with a history of autoimmune disease or receiving systemic immunosuppression were excluded from the trial. Peripheral blood for TCR sequencing was collected from all dose cohorts at baseline, on cycle 4 day 1, and on cycle 7 day 1. The samples were drawn from a first-in-human, open-label, multicenter phase I dose-escalation trial of ivuxolimab. Adults with locally advanced or metastatic melanoma, renal cell carcinoma, hepatocellular carcinoma or head and neck squamous cell carcinoma were enrolled in the trial. Before TCR sequencing, CD4+ T cells and CD8+ T cells were sorted from peripheral blood as separate populations. To sequence the TCRbeta CDR3 region, genomic DNA was isolated from the sorted cells. The immunoSEQ Assay was used to sequence the TCRbeta CDR3 regions. TCRdb took over this immuneACCESS table, retaining in-frame rearrangements with V and J assigned. Such tables are incomplete; in checked studies, under half of the missing clones stem from an unresolved V gene, and the remainder is unexplained. Counted in this sample were about 20,000 clones; 65% to 85% of them appeared once. The ten largest clones add up to 20% to 25% of the sample.

The table lists this clone with a few counts. Its antigen remains unidentified. At one boundary the junction diverges from the germline segment, which might be a read error. The source of this sequence is an adult with an advanced solid tumor such as melanoma, head and neck, liver or kidney cancer. Recombination linked TRBV29-1 to TRBJ2-3; 15 central bases correspond to TRBD2. Sequencing used CD4+ or CD8+ T cells sorted from blood, obtained in a trial of the OX40 agonist ivuxolimab. The CDR3 corresponds to CSVAGTSGGPGRTF. Read as DNA, the sequence is TGCAGCGTTGCCGGGACTAGCGGGGGGCCAGGGAGGACTTTT.